This T cell receptor (beta chain) was identified in a study of blood T cells in healthy people across ages. Study-wide results and limits: Long-lived donors exceeded aged donors in naive CD4+ cells and diversity. Investigators treated diversity estimates from one million T cells as underestimates.

In regard to this clonotype: What it binds is unknown.

Next came a second PCR, run for about 7 to 12 cycles, which used a sample-barcoded 5' primer along with a J-beta primer mix. TCRdb called the 5' RACE reads again in MiXCR, with one record for every CDR3 protein. The sample lists roughly 650,000 distinct CDR3 sequences, about 30% occurring once. At least 6 million PBMCs were isolated per sample. The receptor was isolated from a woman of 80 years or more in good health. The specimen sequenced was blood.

DNA for the CDR3: TGCAGTGCTGACCTCCTAGCGGCTTACAATGAGCAGTTCTTC. It is translated as CSADLLAAYNEQFF. The chain has TRBV20-1 and TRBJ2-1; 7 nucleotides align to TRBD2. The CDR3 sequence is 14 residues long. CDR1 is DFQATT, CDR2 SNEGSKA, per germline (reference sequence). After removal of 5 bases from V and 4 bases from J, the junction contained 8 bases not matched to a gene.